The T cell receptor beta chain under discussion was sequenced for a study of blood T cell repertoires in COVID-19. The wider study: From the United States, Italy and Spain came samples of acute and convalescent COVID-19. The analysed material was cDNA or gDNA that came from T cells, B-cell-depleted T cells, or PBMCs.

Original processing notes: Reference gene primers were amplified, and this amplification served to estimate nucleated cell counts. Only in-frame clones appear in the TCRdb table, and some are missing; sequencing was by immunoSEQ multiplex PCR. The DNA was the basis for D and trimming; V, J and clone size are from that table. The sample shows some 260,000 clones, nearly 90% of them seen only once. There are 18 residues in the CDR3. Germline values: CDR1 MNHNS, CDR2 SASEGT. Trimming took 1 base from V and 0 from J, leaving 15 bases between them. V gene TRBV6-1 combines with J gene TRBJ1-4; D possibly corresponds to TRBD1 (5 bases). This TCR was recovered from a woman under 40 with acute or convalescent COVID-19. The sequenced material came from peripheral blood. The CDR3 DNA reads TGTGCCAGCAGTGAAGGCTTTTGGGGCGCCTCAACTAATGAAAAACTGTTTTTT. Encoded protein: CASSEGFWGASTNEKLFF.